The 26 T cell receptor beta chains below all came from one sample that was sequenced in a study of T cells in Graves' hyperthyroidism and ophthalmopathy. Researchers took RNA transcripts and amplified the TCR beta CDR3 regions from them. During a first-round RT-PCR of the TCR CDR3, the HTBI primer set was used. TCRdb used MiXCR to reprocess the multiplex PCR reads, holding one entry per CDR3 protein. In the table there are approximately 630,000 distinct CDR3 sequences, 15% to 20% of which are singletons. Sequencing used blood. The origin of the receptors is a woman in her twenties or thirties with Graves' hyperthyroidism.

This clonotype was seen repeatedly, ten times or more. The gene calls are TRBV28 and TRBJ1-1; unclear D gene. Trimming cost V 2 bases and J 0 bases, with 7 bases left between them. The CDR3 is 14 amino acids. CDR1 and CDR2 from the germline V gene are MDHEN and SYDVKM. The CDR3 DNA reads TGTGCCAGCAGTTTAGAGGGTCTGAACACTGAAGCTTTCTTT. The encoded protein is CASSLEGLNTEAFF.

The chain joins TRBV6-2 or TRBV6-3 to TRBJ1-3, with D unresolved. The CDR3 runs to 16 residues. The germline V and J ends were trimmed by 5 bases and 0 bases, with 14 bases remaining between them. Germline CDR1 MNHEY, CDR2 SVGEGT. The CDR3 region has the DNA TGTGCCAGCAGTGGAAGAGACATGGTCTCTGGAAACACCATATATTTT. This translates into CASSGRDMVSGNTIYF.

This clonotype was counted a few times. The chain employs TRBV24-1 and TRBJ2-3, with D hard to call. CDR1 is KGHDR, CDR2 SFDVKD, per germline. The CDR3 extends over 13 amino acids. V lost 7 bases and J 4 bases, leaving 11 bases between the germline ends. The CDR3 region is CATSEPPPDTQYF. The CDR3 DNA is TGTGCCACCAGCGAACCCCCCCCAGATACGCAGTATTTT.

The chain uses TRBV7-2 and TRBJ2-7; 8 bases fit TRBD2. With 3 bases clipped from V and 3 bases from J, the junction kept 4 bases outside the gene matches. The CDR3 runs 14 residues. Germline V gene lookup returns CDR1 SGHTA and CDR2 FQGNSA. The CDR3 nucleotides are TGTGCCAGCAGCTTGAGCGGGAGTTACTACGAGCAGTACTTC. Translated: CASSLSGSYYEQYF.

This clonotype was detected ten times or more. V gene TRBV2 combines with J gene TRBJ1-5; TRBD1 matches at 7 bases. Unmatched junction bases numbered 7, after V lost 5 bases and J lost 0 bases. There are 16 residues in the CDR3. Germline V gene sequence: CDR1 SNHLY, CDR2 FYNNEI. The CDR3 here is CASSYRQGPSNQPQHF. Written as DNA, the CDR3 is TGTGCCAGCAGTTATCGACAGGGCCCTAGCAATCAGCCCCAGCATTTT.

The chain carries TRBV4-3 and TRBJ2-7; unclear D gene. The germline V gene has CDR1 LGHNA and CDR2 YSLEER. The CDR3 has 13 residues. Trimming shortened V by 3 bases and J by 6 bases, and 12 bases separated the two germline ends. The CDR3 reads CASSHAALSEQYF. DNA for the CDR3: TGCGCCAGCAGCCATGCCGCTCTCTCCGAGCAGTACTTC.

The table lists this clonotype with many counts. The CDR3 spells CASSLGSPSGNYNEQFF. The CDR3 DNA reads as TGTGCCAGCAGTTTAGGGTCGCCAAGCGGGAACTACAATGAGCAGTTCTTC. The J gene is TRBJ2-1, the V gene TRBV12-3 or TRBV12-4; 7 bases map to TRBD2. Losses at the gene ends were 1 base for V and 3 bases for J; bases not matched to a gene: 9. The CDR3 is made up of 17 amino acids.

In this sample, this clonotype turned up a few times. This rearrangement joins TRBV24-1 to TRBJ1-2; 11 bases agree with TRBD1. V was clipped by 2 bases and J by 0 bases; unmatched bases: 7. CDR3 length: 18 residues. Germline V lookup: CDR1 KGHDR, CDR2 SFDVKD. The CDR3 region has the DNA TGTGCCACCAGTGATTCCTCCGGGACAGGGGGAGCTAACTATGGCTACACCTTC. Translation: CATSDSSGTGGANYGYTF.

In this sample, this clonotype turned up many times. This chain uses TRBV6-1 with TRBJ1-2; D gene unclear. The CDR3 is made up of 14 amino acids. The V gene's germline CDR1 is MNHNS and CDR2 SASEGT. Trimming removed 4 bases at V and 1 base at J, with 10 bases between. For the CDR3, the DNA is TGTGCCAGCAGTGGACACATACTTAACTATGGCTACACCTTC. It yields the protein CASSGHILNYGYTF.

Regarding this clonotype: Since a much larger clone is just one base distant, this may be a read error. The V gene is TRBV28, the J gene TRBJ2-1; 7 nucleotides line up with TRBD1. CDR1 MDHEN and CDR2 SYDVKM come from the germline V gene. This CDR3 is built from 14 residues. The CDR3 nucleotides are TGTGCCAGCAGCCCGGGACAGTTACGGAATGAGCAGCTCTTC. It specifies CASSPGQLRNEQLF.

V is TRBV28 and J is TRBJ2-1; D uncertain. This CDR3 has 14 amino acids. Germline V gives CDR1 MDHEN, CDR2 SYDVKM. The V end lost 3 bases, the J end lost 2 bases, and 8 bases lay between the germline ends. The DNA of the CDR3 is TGTGCCAGCAGTTTTGTAGAAACCTACAATGAGCAGTTCTTC. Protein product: CASSFVETYNEQFF.

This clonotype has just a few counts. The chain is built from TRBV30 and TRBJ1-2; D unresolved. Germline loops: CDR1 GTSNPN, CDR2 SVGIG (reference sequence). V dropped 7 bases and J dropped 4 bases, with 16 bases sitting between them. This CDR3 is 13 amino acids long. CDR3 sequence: CAFFRTASYGYTF. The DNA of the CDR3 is TGTGCCTTCTTTCGGACGGCTTCCTATGGCTACACCTTC.

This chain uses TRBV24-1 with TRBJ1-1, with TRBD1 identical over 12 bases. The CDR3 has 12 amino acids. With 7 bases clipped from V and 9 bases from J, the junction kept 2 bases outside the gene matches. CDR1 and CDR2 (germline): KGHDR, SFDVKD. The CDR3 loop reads CATRGQGAQAFF. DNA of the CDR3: TGTGCCACCAGGGGACAGGGGGCGCAAGCTTTCTTT.

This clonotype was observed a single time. DNA of the CDR3: TGTGCCAGCAGCTCCGGACTAGGACGGGCAGATACGCAGTATTTT. Translation gives CASSSGLGRADTQYF. The chain has TRBV7-3 and TRBJ2-3; 7 bases fit TRBD2. Per the germline V gene, CDR1 is SGHTA and CDR2 is FQGTGA. The CDR3 extends over 15 amino acids. V was clipped by 4 bases and J by 4 bases; unmatched bases: 8.

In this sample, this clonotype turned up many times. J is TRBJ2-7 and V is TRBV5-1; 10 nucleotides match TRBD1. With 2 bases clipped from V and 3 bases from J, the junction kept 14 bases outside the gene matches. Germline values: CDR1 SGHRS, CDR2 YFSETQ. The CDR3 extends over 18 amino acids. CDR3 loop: CASSFRDRGFQGIYEQYF. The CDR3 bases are TGCGCCAGCAGCTTTAGGGACAGGGGATTTCAGGGTATCTACGAGCAGTACTTC.

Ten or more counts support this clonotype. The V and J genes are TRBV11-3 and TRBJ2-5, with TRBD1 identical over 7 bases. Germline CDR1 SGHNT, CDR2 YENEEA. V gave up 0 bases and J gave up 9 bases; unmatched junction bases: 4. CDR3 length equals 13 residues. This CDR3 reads CASSLDPGGPQYF. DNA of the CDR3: TGTGCCAGCAGCTTAGATCCAGGGGGACCCCAGTACTTC.

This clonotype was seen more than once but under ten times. CDR3 residues: CASSRAFSGTSGKSSYEQYF. CDR3 DNA sequence: TGTGCCAGCAGCCGAGCCTTTTCCGGGACTAGCGGCAAAAGCTCCTACGAGCAGTACTTC. The chain links TRBV7-2 to TRBJ2-7, with TRBD2 identical over 11 bases. This CDR3 is 20 amino acids long. Looked up from germline, CDR1 is SGHTA and CDR2 is FQGNSA. The J segment lost 0 bases and the V segment lost 5 bases, leaving 18 bases of the junction unmatched. Variable domain in full (rest from reference TRBV7-2 and TRBJ2-7): GAGVSQSPSNKVTEKGKDVELRCDPISGHTALYWYRQSLGQGLEFLIYFQGNSAPDKSGLPSDRFSAERTGGSVSTLTIQRTQQEDSAVYLCASSRAFSGTSGKSSYEQYFGPGTRLTVT.

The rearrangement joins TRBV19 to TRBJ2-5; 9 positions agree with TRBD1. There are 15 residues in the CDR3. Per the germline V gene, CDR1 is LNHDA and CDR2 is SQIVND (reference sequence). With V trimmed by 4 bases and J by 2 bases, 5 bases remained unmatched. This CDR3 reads CASSTPTGGQETQYF. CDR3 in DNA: TGTGCCAGTAGTACCCCGACAGGGGGGCAAGAGACCCAGTACTTC. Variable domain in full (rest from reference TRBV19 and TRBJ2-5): DGGITQSPKYLFRKEGQNVTLSCEQNLNHDAMYWYRQDPGQGLRLIYYSQIVNDFQKGDIAEGYSVSREKKESFPLTVTSAQKNPTAFYLCASSTPTGGQETQYFGPGTRLLVL.

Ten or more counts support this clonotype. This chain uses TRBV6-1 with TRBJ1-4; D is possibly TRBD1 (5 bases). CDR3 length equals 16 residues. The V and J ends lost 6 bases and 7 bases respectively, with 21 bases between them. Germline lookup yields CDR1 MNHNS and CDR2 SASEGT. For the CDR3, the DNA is TGTGCCAGCAGCTGGGACGGGCCCCGGCCCGCTGAAAAACTGTTTTTT. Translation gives CASSWDGPRPAEKLFF.

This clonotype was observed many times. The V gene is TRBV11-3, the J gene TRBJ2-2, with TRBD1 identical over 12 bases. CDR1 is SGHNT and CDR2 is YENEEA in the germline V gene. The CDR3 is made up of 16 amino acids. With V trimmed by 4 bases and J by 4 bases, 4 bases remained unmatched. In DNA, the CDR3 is TGTGCCAGCAGCTCGGGACAGGGGGCGCCCACCGGGGAGCTGTTTTTT. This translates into CASSSGQGAPTGELFF. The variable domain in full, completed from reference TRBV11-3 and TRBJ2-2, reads EAGVVQSPRYKIIEKKQPVAFWCNPISGHNTLYWYLQNLGQGPELLIRYENEEAVDDSQLPKDRFSAERLKGVDSTLKIQPAELGDSAVYLCASSSGQGAPTGELFFGEGSRLTVL.

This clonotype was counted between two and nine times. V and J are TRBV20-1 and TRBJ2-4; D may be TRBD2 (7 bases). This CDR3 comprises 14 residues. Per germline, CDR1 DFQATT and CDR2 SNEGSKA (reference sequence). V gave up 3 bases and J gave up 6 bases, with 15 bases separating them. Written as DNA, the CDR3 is TGCAGTGCTAGTATCGGGGGGCGGTCAAACATTCAGTACTTC. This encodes CSASIGGRSNIQYF.

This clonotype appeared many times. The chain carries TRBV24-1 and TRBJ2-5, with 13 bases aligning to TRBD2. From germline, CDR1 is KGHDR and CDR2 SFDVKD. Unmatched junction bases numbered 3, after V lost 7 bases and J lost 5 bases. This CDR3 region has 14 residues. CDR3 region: CATRGLAGEETQYF. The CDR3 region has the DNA TGTGCCACCAGAGGACTAGCGGGAGAGGAGACCCAGTACTTC.

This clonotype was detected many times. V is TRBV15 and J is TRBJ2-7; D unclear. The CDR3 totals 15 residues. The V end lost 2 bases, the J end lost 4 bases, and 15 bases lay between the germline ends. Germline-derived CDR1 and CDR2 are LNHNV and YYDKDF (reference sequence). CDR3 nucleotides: TGTGCCACCAGCAGACGGAACCGAAGGGATTACGAGCAGTACTTC. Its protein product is CATSRRNRRDYEQYF.

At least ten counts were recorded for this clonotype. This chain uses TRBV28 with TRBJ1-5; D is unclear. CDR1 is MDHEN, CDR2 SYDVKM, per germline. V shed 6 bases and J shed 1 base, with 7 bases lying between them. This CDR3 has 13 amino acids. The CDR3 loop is CASSLLSNQPQHF. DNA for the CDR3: TGTGCCAGCAGCTTACTAAGCAATCAGCCCCAGCATTTT.

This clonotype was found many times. DNA of the CDR3: TGTGCCAGCAGAGCCGCACAGGGATATAACGAGCAGTACTTC. Translation: CASRAAQGYNEQYF. V usage is TRBV12-3 or TRBV12-4 and J usage is TRBJ2-7; a possible D gene is TRBD1 (6 bases). The CDR3 has 14 amino acids. Trimming left V 6 bases short and J 5 bases short, with 17 bases between.

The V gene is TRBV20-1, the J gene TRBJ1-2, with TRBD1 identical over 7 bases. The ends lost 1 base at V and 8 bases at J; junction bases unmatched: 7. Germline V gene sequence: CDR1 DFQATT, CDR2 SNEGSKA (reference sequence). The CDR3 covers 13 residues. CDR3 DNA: TGCAGTGCTAGAGCCAGAGACAGGGACGGCTACACCTTC. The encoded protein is CSARARDRDGYTF.